Listed here are 26 T cell receptor beta chains from one sample, sequenced in a study of metastatic and nonmetastatic thyroid tumors. Thyroid surgery was preceded by no treatment in any patient. MiXCR was used by TCRdb to re-call the PCR reads. The sample holds tens of thousands of clones, 12% seen once. The sample comprised blood. The source of these receptors is a male donor with papillary thyroid cancer or a benign thyroid nodule (not recorded which). Some clones in this sample may be carry-over from other donors' samples.

As to this clone: Possible read error: a much larger clone is one base away. For the CDR3, the DNA is TGCAGCGTTGAAAGACCGGAGTACACTGAAGCTTTCTTT. The encoded protein is CSVERPEYTEAFF. This sequence joins TRBV29-1 and TRBJ1-1; no firm D call. CDR1 and CDR2 (germline): SQVTM, ANQGSEA. This CDR3 has 13 amino acids. V lost 2 bases, J lost 3 bases, and 10 bases lay in between.

Turning to this clone: A much larger clone is a single base away; this may be a read error. The missing conserved phenylalanine or tryptophan at the end of this CDR3 makes a read error likely. The rearrangement uses TRBV4-1 and TRBJ2-2, with D possibly being TRBD1 or TRBD2 (5 bases each). There are 14 residues in the CDR3. With 5 bases removed from V and 3 bases from J, the gap between germline ends came to 10 bases. Looked up from germline, CDR1 is MGHRA and CDR2 is YSYEKL. This CDR3 is CASSGGLDTGELFS. The CDR3 region has the DNA TGCGCCAGCAGCGGGGGATTGGACACCGGGGAGCTGTTTTCT.

There are many counts of this clone. This chain uses TRBV11-2 with TRBJ2-7; tentatively, D is TRBD1 or TRBD2 (5 bases each). V was trimmed by 3 bases and J by 3 bases, leaving 12 bases between them. From germline, CDR1 is SGHAT and CDR2 FQNNGV. The CDR3 covers 14 residues. As DNA, the CDR3 is TGTGCCAGCAGCTTGGAGAGGGGTGGCTACGAGCAGTACTTC. Protein sequence: CASSLERGGYEQYF.

This clone was found many times. The genes are TRBV2 and TRBJ2-3, with D perhaps TRBD1 or TRBD2 (5 bases each). V lost 6 bases and J 6 bases, leaving 25 bases between the germline ends. There are 17 residues in the CDR3. Germline V gives CDR1 SNHLY, CDR2 FYNNEI. The CDR3 DNA follows: TGTGCCAGCAGCGACTCCGGGACCTTCACCGCCGACGATACGCAGTATTTT. Residues: CASSDSGTFTADDTQYF.

On this clone: No conserved phenylalanine or tryptophan ends this CDR3, so it is likely a read error. The CDR3 reads CASSENQGRQGYTS. The DNA of the CDR3 is TGTGCCAGCAGTGAAAATCAGGGGAGACAGGGCTACACCTCC. The V call is TRBV6-1, the J call TRBJ1-2; weak D call: TRBD1 (6 bases). Germline V CDR1 and CDR2: MNHNS, SASEGT. CDR3 length: 14 residues. V lost 2 bases, J lost 8 bases, and 15 bases lay in between.

Concerning this clone itself: This clone may be a read error of a much larger clone one base away. The rearrangement links TRBV4-3 to TRBJ2-7; the match to TRBD1 covers 7 bases. CDR1 LGHNA and CDR2 YSLEER come from the germline V gene. V dropped 1 base and J dropped 3; count of bases not matched to a gene: 6. The length of the CDR3 is 15 residues. CDR3 DNA sequence: TGCGCCAGCAGCCAAGTGACAGGGATTAGCTACGAGCAGTACTTC. Translating it yields CASSQVTGISYEQYF.

This clone has ten or more counts. The CDR3 carries no conserved terminal phenylalanine or tryptophan, so it likely arises from a read error. The chain has TRBV27 and TRBJ2-3; 7 nucleotides align to TRBD2. Trimming cost V 6 bases and J 2 bases; bases outside gene matches: 5. Germline V gene lookup returns CDR1 MNHEY and CDR2 SMNVEV (reference sequence). The CDR3 totals 14 residues. CDR3 region: CASSPLAATDTQYL. Written as DNA, the CDR3 is TGTGCCAGCAGCCCCCTAGCGGCCACAGATACGCAGTATCTT.

Ten or more counts support this clone. The sample carries other DNA sequences with the same CDR3. The chain uses TRBV5-1 and TRBJ2-2, with 8 nucleotides matching TRBD1. The ends lost 2 bases at V and 4 bases at J; junction bases unmatched: 7. Germline CDR1 SGHRS, CDR2 YFSETQ. This CDR3 is built from 16 residues. The DNA of the CDR3 is TGCGCCAGCAGCTTAGCCGACAGGGGACCCACCGGGGAGCTGTTTTTT. This translates into CASSLADRGPTGELFF.

This clone was counted ten times or more. V and J are TRBV28 and TRBJ1-3; D might be TRBD1 (6 bases). V lost 5 bases and J 2 bases, leaving 19 bases between the germline ends. The germline V gene has CDR1 MDHEN and CDR2 SYDVKM. The CDR3 sequence is 17 residues long. The CDR3 protein is CASSEGGQAYPGNTIYF. For the CDR3, the DNA is TGTGCCAGCAGTGAGGGGGGCCAGGCCTACCCTGGAAACACCATATATTTT.

At least ten counts were recorded for this clone. The V call is TRBV2, the J call TRBJ2-1, with TRBD2 matching over 13 bases. V was clipped by 6 bases and J by 7 bases; unmatched bases: 6. The CDR3 length is 15 residues. The germline CDR1 and CDR2 sequences are SNHLY and FYNNEI. The CDR3 sequence: CASSGLAGVENEQFF. For the CDR3, the DNA is TGTGCCAGCAGCGGACTAGCGGGAGTCGAGAATGAGCAGTTCTTC.

The sample holds many counts of this clone. J is TRBJ2-7 and V is TRBV10-2; tentative D call: TRBD1 (6 bases). CDR3 size: 15 residues. From germline, CDR1 is WSHSY and CDR2 SAAADI. Trimming took off 0 bases at V and 3 bases at J, with 12 bases between the two ends. CDR3: CASSESAGEDYEQYF. In nucleotides, the CDR3 is TGCGCCAGCAGTGAGTCAGCAGGGGAAGACTACGAGCAGTACTTC.

The table lists this clone with many counts. This same CDR3 is encoded by further DNA sequences in the sample. This chain connects TRBV29-1 to TRBJ2-7; 8 bases line up with TRBD1. The CDR3 length is 12 residues. The V gene's germline CDR1 is SQVTM and CDR2 ANQGSEA. Unmatched junction bases numbered 10, after V lost 6 bases and J lost 9 bases. The CDR3 spells CSVAVRGLGQYF. The CDR3 nucleotides are TGCAGCGTCGCGGTCAGGGGGCTGGGGCAGTACTTC.

The J gene is TRBJ1-2, the V gene TRBV11-1, with D perhaps matching TRBD1 (5 bases). Per the germline V gene, CDR1 is SGHAT and CDR2 is FQDESV (reference sequence). Trimming took 1 base from V and 8 from J, leaving 14 bases between them. The CDR3 spans 14 residues. The CDR3 DNA is TGTGCCAGCAGCTTAGTCGGGGCAGCCGTCGGCTACACCTTC. It specifies CASSLVGAAVGYTF.

This clone was seen ten or more times. The chain is built from TRBV6-4 and TRBJ2-1; TRBD2 might be the D (6 bases). V dropped 6 bases and J dropped 8 bases, with 20 bases sitting between them. CDR3 length: 15 amino acids. CDR1 is MRHNA and CDR2 is SNTAGT in the germline V gene. In DNA, the CDR3 is TGTGCCAGCAGGAGGGAGAATACCCCGGGGGATGAGCAGTTCTTC. Translating it yields CASRRENTPGDEQFF.

Worth noting for this clone: This could be a read error, since a much larger clone is one nucleotide away. V is TRBV30 and J is TRBJ1-5, with D perhaps matching TRBD1 (6 bases). The V end lost 2 bases, the J end lost 4 bases, and 12 bases lay between the germline ends. This CDR3 has 14 residues. CDR1 and CDR2 (germline): GTSNPN, SVGIG (reference sequence). In nucleotides, the CDR3 is TGTGCCTGGAGTTCCCCAGGGACAAATCAGCCCCAGCATTTT. Encoded protein: CAWSSPGTNQPQHF.

With respect to this clone: This clone may be a read error of a much larger clone one base away. The rearrangement links TRBV29-1 to TRBJ1-5; D perhaps matches TRBD1 (6 bases). V lost 6 bases, J lost 2 bases, and 14 bases lay in between. There are 14 residues in the CDR3. CDR1 is SQVTM and CDR2 is ANQGSEA in the germline V gene. The CDR3 bases are TGCAGCGTCTCGGAGGGGGACGGCAATCAGCCCCAGCATTTT. Protein: CSVSEGDGNQPQHF. The full variable domain, in which reference TRBV29-1 and TRBJ1-5 provide the parts outside the CDR3, is SAVISQKPSRDICQRGTSLTIQCQVDSQVTMMFWYRQQPGQSLTLIATANQGSEATYESGFVIDKFPISRPNLTFSTLTVSNMSPEDSSIYLCSVSEGDGNQPQHFGDGTRLSIL.

The sample holds many counts of this clone. J is TRBJ1-3 and V is TRBV6-1, with TRBD1 matching 7 bases. CDR3 length equals 14 residues. Trimming took 6 bases from V and 2 from J; bases not matched to a gene: 4. Germline CDR1 MNHNS, CDR2 SASEGT. This CDR3 is CASSPQGTGNTIYF. CDR3 DNA: TGTGCCAGCAGCCCACAGGGGACTGGAAACACCATATATTTT.

This clone showed up many times. V is TRBV4-3 and J is TRBJ1-2; D is possibly TRBD1 (5 bases). The germline V gene encodes CDR1 LGHNA and CDR2 YSLEER. The CDR3 runs 14 residues. V dropped 1 base and J dropped 8 bases, with 14 bases sitting between them. The CDR3: CASSQGDPTRGYTF. DNA for the CDR3: TGCGCCAGCAGCCAAGGGGACCCTACGAGGGGCTACACCTTC.

This clone appeared a single time. Germline is not matched at one junction end, which may reflect a read error. The rearrangement links TRBV6-5 to TRBJ2-2; tentatively, D is TRBD2 (5 bases). The CDR3 contains 17 residues. CDR1 is MNHEY and CDR2 is SVGAGI in the germline V gene. In DNA form, the CDR3 reads TGTGCCAGCAATTTCGATGAGGGTAAGGAGTTTCCCGGGGAGCTGCTTTTT. Its translation is CASNFDEGKEFPGELLF.

This clone was observed a handful of times. One base away lies a much larger clone, so this may be a sequencing read error. The chain has TRBV29-1 and TRBJ2-1, with 12 bases lining up with TRBD2. The V gene's germline CDR1 is SQVTM and CDR2 ANQGSEA. V shed 4 bases, J shed 8 bases, and the junction held 9 bases outside the gene matches. This CDR3 region has 15 residues. CDR3 loop: CSVATSGSILDEQFF. The CDR3 nucleotides are TGCAGCGTTGCGACTAGCGGGAGTATTTTGGATGAGCAGTTCTTC.

This clone has ten or more counts. This chain joins TRBV7-2 and TRBJ1-1; D gene ambiguous. The germline gives CDR1 SGHTA, CDR2 FQGNSA. V was shortened by 2 bases and J by 8 bases, with 12 bases between the two germline ends. CDR3 length: 13 amino acids. The CDR3 nucleotides are TGTGCCAGCAGCTTAATGGACGCCGGAGAAGCTTTCTTT. It specifies CASSLMDAGEAFF.

The sample holds many counts of this clone. Different DNA sequences within this sample yield the same CDR3. This chain uses TRBV24-1 with TRBJ2-7, with TRBD2 matching over 11 bases. CDR1 and CDR2 from the germline V gene are KGHDR and SFDVKD. The V gene end was trimmed by 8 bases and the J gene end by 7 bases; junction bases not matched to a gene: 9. The CDR3 runs 14 residues. The CDR3 region is CATNVAGGPWEQYF. CDR3 DNA sequence: TGTGCCACCAACGTAGCGGGGGGGCCGTGGGAGCAGTACTTC.

This clone was seen many times. This specimen includes other DNA sequences encoding the same CDR3. The J gene is TRBJ2-7, the V gene TRBV19; TRBD2 matches 10 bases. The germline V gene has CDR1 LNHDA and CDR2 SQIVND (reference sequence). J was trimmed by 6 bases and V by 3 bases; bases with no gene match: 11. CDR3 size: 16 residues. The CDR3 loop is CASSIKGTSVFAEQYF. For the CDR3, the DNA is TGTGCCAGTAGTATCAAGGGGACTAGCGTCTTTGCCGAGCAGTACTTC.

This clone is medium-sized. The chain uses TRBV6-2 or TRBV6-3 and TRBJ1-5; D may be TRBD1 (6 bases). Trimming removed 2 bases from V and 9 bases from J, with 11 bases in between. Germline-derived CDR1 and CDR2 are MNHEY and SVGEGT. CDR3 length: 13 amino acids. The CDR3 region has the DNA TGTGCCAGCAGTTACGGGGGCGTCCGGCCCCAGCATTTT. Protein: CASSYGGVRPQHF.

The chain uses TRBV7-2 and TRBJ1-5; D gene uncertain. Germline values: CDR1 SGHTA, CDR2 FQGNSA. This CDR3 has 15 amino acids. Trimming shortened V by 3 bases and J by 2 bases, and 11 bases separated the two germline ends. The CDR3 DNA sequence: TGTGCCAGCAGCTTTAGGCATGGGTGCAATCAGCCCCAGCATTTT. Translated, it gives CASSFRHGCNQPQHF.

This clone was seen ten or more times. The V gene is TRBV10-3, the J gene TRBJ1-3; TRBD1 might be the D (5 bases). CDR3 length: 16 amino acids. Germline V gives CDR1 ENHRY, CDR2 SYGVKD. Trimming stripped 6 bases from V and 6 bases from J, with 21 bases between. The DNA of the CDR3 is TGTGCCATCAGCCCCGACGCCTGGGACGCTGAAAACACCATATATTTT. It codes for CAISPDAWDAENTIYF.